The next 23 T cell receptor beta chains were all read from a single sample in a study of T cell repertoires in cytomegalovirus infection. Antigens for these TCRs are unknown. Each CDR3 protein is one row after TCRdb ran MiXCR on the reads. The data hold about 920,000 distinct CDR3 sequences, with 31% observed a single time. The starting material was cultured CD8+ T cells from PBMCs, obtained from culture after CMV antigen stimulation. Receptors originate from a human donor in good health (CMV status not recorded). Some clones in this sample may be carry-over from other donors' samples.

J is TRBJ1-1 and V is TRBV12-3 or TRBV12-4; D remains ambiguous. Trimming cost V 3 bases and J 6 bases, with 11 bases left between them. This CDR3 comprises 13 residues. Written as DNA, the CDR3 is TGTGCCAGCAGTTTCGGGTTATATGCTGAAGCTTTCTTT. Translated: CASSFGLYAEAFF.

The V gene is TRBV4-3, the J gene TRBJ2-3; D might be TRBD1 (6 bases). V was cut by 3 bases and J by 2 bases, with 18 bases left in between. This CDR3 is 17 amino acids long. CDR1 LGHNA and CDR2 YSLEER come from the germline V gene. The CDR3 reads CASSHPSQGRVTDTQYF. The CDR3 DNA sequence: TGCGCCAGCAGCCACCCGTCGCAGGGGCGCGTCACAGATACGCAGTATTTT.

The chain links TRBV12-3 or TRBV12-4 to TRBJ2-7; D is perhaps TRBD2 (7 bases). This CDR3 has 14 residues. V was trimmed by 1 base and J by 6 bases, leaving 13 bases between them. The CDR3 DNA reads TGTGCCAGCAGTTTAGAGGGTAGGGGGGGCGAGCAGTACGTC. Protein sequence: CASSLEGRGGEQYV.

The rearrangement uses TRBV5-5 and TRBJ2-2; D is ambiguous. CDR1 and CDR2 from the germline V gene are SGHKS and YYEKEE (reference sequence). This CDR3 is built from 17 residues. V dropped 1 base and J dropped 0 bases, with 13 bases sitting between them. The CDR3 region has the DNA TGTGCCAGCAGCTTGTGGCTTGAGGTCGCGAACACCGGGGAGCTGTTTTTT. Protein product: CASSLWLEVANTGELFF.

The chain joins TRBV13 to TRBJ2-7, with D possibly being TRBD2 (6 bases). CDR3 length equals 13 residues. Trimming removed 4 bases from V and 6 bases from J, with 13 bases in between. Germline loops: CDR1 PRHDT, CDR2 FYEKMQ (reference sequence). CDR3 region: CASSSVEGREQYF. CDR3 bases: TGTGCCAGCAGCTCCGTGGAGGGGCGCGAGCAGTACTTC.

This chain connects TRBV7-4 to TRBJ1-1; 9 bases agree with TRBD1. With 5 bases clipped from V and 4 bases from J, the junction kept 11 bases outside the gene matches. CDR3 size: 16 residues. Germline loops: CDR1 SGHVT, CDR2 SQSDAQ. CDR3 bases: TGTGCCAGCAGCCCCTGGACAGGGGAAGGAAGCACTGAAGCTTTCTTT. Translated: CASSPWTGEGSTEAFF.

A few counts support this clonotype. The rearrangement links TRBV11-2 to TRBJ2-1, with a possible D match to TRBD2 (6 bases). The germline V and J ends were trimmed by 5 bases and 3 bases, with 14 bases remaining between them. The CDR3 runs 15 residues. Germline CDR1 and CDR2: SGHAT and FQNNGV. Here the CDR3 reads CASSQTPGGYNEQFF. The CDR3 region has the DNA TGTGCCAGCAGCCAAACTCCCGGGGGCTACAATGAGCAGTTCTTC. Full variable domain (missing parts from reference TRBV11-2 and TRBJ2-1): EAGVAQSPRYKIIEKRQSVAFWCNPISGHATLYWYQQILGQGPKLLIQFQNNGVVDDSQLPKDRFSAERLKGVDSTLKIQPAKLEDSAVYLCASSQTPGGYNEQFFGPGTRLTVL.

The chain couples TRBV6-2 or TRBV6-3 to TRBJ2-1; 9 bases align to TRBD2. The CDR3 has 17 amino acids. Trimming at V came to 6 bases and at J to 7 bases, leaving 16 bases not matched to a gene. Germline V gene lookup returns CDR1 MNHEY and CDR2 SVGEGT. DNA of the CDR3: TGTGCCAGCAGCCGGGGGGGGCCGGCTAGCGGGAAGAATGAGCAGTTCTTC. It translates to CASSRGGPASGKNEQFF.

The gene calls are TRBV7-9 and TRBJ2-5; 12 nucleotides line up with TRBD2. Germline loops: CDR1 SEHNR, CDR2 FQNEAQ (reference sequence). The V and J ends lost 3 bases and 1 base, in that order; junction bases with no gene match: 3. CDR3 length: 16 residues. Here the CDR3 DNA reads TGTGCCAGCAGCTTCACTAGCGGGGGGTCCCAAGAGACCCAGTACTTC. It yields the protein CASSFTSGGSQETQYF.

This clonotype was seen many times. The chain combines TRBV7-9 with TRBJ2-1, with TRBD1 matching over 8 bases. Germline trimming cut 4 bases from V and 9 bases from J; bases unmatched to any gene: 5. CDR3 length: 13 amino acids. The V gene's germline CDR1 is SEHNR and CDR2 FQNEAQ (reference sequence). The CDR3 is CASSSRTGSEQFF. The CDR3 DNA reads as TGTGCCAGCAGCTCACGGACAGGGAGTGAGCAGTTCTTC.

This clonotype was picked up many times. The chain is built from TRBV7-9 and TRBJ2-2; possible D gene TRBD1, 6 bases. This CDR3 has 18 residues. V was pared by 2 bases and J by 3 bases, with 19 bases between. Looked up from germline, CDR1 is SEHNR and CDR2 is FQNEAQ (reference sequence). The CDR3 DNA is TGTGCCAGCAGCTTAAGGCAGGACAGTTCCTGGGACACCGGGGAGCTGTTTTTT. Amino acid sequence: CASSLRQDSSWDTGELFF.

The chain employs TRBV19 and TRBJ1-1; no definite D call. Germline CDR1 LNHDA, CDR2 SQIVND (reference sequence). The CDR3 runs to 15 residues. V gave up 5 bases and J gave up 6 bases, with 19 bases separating them. CDR3 bases: TGTGCCAGTAGTGCCCCCCGACCTGTTCCTTCTGAAGCTTTCTTT. It encodes CASSAPRPVPSEAFF.

This clonotype has only one observation. A junction end diverges from the germline sequence, so it may reflect a read error. The V call is TRBV2, the J call TRBJ2-1; 9 nucleotides line up with TRBD2. CDR3 size: 14 residues. Germline lookup yields CDR1 SNHLY and CDR2 FYNNEI. The CDR3, as DNA: TGTGCCAACAGTTTAGCGGGGGCGGGGAATGAGCAGTTCTTC. It encodes CANSLAGAGNEQFF.

This clonotype was observed a handful of times. The CDR3 DNA is TGTGCCAGCAGTTCAGTATCCGGGGCCCGCCGGGCCCAGCATTTT. It specifies CASSSVSGARRAQHF. The chain employs TRBV28 and TRBJ1-5; D is perhaps TRBD1 (5 bases). In germline, CDR1 is MDHEN, CDR2 SYDVKM. The V end lost 4 bases, the J end lost 11 bases, and 21 bases lay between the germline ends. The CDR3 has 15 residues. Looking up the rest from reference TRBV28 and TRBJ1-5 gives the full variable domain: DVKVTQSSRYLVKRTGEKVFLECVQDMDHENMFWYRQDPGLGLRLIYFSYDVKMKEKGDIPEGYSVSREKKERFSLILESASTNQTSMYLCASSSVSGARRAQHFGDGTRLSIL.

The chain joins TRBV29-1 to TRBJ2-2; D gene uncertain. This CDR3 contains 14 residues. Trimming took off 3 bases at V and 1 base at J, with 9 bases between the two ends. Germline assignment: CDR1 SQVTM and CDR2 ANQGSEA. CDR3 protein: CSVDPQRNTGELFF. The CDR3 region has the DNA TGCAGCGTTGACCCACAGAGGAACACCGGGGAGCTGTTTTTT.

This clonotype was seen a few times. The CDR3 DNA reads as TGCAGCGTTAGTATGGCTTTCTTT. Translating gives CSVSMAFF. The chain joins TRBV29-1 to TRBJ1-1, with D hard to call. Germline V lookup: CDR1 SQVTM, CDR2 ANQGSEA. The CDR3 covers 8 residues. V was cut by 5 bases and J by 11 bases, with 6 bases left in between.

This rearrangement joins TRBV6-6 to TRBJ2-7; 9 nucleotides line up with TRBD2. With 2 bases clipped from V and 1 base from J, the junction kept 6 bases outside the gene matches. CDR1 MNHNY and CDR2 SVGAGI come from the germline V gene (reference sequence). This CDR3 spans 16 amino acids. CDR3 in DNA: TGTGCCAGCAGTTACCCCCCTAGCGGGGCGTCCTACGAGCAGTACTTC. It translates to CASSYPPSGASYEQYF.

This clonotype was counted ten times or more. V usage is TRBV5-1 and J usage is TRBJ1-2, with D possibly matching TRBD1 (5 bases). There are 13 residues in the CDR3. Trimming removed 0 bases at V and 7 bases at J, with 10 bases between. Germline CDR1 SGHRS, CDR2 YFSETQ. The CDR3: CASSLDRTSGYTF. The CDR3 DNA is TGCGCCAGCAGCTTGGACAGGACGTCTGGCTACACCTTC.

This clonotype was seen many times. CDR3 protein: CASSSPGGGPSIQYF. The CDR3 coding sequence is TGTGCCAGCAGTTCCCCCGGGGGGGGCCCTTCCATTCAGTACTTC. V gene TRBV27 combines with J gene TRBJ2-4; 8 bases fit TRBD2. V shed 4 bases, J shed 9 bases, and the junction held 11 bases outside the gene matches. Looked up from germline, CDR1 is MNHEY and CDR2 is SMNVEV (reference sequence). The CDR3 spans 15 residues.

The chain has TRBV27 and TRBJ2-2; 9 nucleotides agree with TRBD1. The CDR3 extends over 16 amino acids. Trimming cost V 5 bases and J 5 bases; bases outside gene matches: 9. From germline, CDR1 is MNHEY and CDR2 SMNVEV (reference sequence). This CDR3 is CASSPTGTGWTGELFF. The CDR3 nucleotides read TGTGCCAGCAGTCCCACCGGGACAGGGTGGACCGGGGAGCTGTTTTTT.

This clonotype came up a few times. This chain uses TRBV18 with TRBJ1-2; unclear D gene. V lost 3 bases, J lost 1 base, and 9 bases lay in between. This CDR3 is built from 14 residues. Germline values: CDR1 KGHSH, CDR2 LQKENI. The CDR3 nucleotides are TGTGCCAGCTCACCGGAGAGAGGTAACTATGGCTACACCTTC. Protein product: CASSPERGNYGYTF.

The chain employs TRBV20-1 and TRBJ2-2, with 12 bases lining up with TRBD1. The CDR3 is made up of 16 amino acids. Per germline, CDR1 DFQATT and CDR2 SNEGSKA (reference sequence). Trimming removed 6 bases from V and 7 bases from J; junction bases left unmatched: 12. As DNA, the CDR3 is TGCAGTGCACCTAACCGGGACAGGGGGCTGAGCGGGGAGCTGTTTTTT. Its translation: CSAPNRDRGLSGELFF.

The chain combines TRBV7-9 with TRBJ2-7; D is ambiguous. V was trimmed by 5 bases and J by 2 bases, leaving 13 bases between them. Germline CDR1 and CDR2: SEHNR and FQNEAQ (reference sequence). The CDR3 sequence is 14 residues long. DNA for the CDR3: TGTGCCAGCAGCCCTAAAGTTTCCGCCTACGAGCAGTACTTC. Translation: CASSPKVSAYEQYF.